This T cell receptor (beta chain) stems from a study of shared clonotypes between healthy human individuals. Clones were sequenced by immunoSEQ multiplex PCR, and TCRdb holds only the in-frame ones, with some missing. The sample lists around 480,000 clones; nearly 80% were seen once. This CDR3 region has 14 residues. CDR1 and CDR2 from the germline V gene are MDHEN and SYDVKM. Trimming removed 3 bases from V and 7 bases from J; junction bases left unmatched: 8. This TCR derives from a woman aged 40 to 50 in good health. Some clones in this sample may be carry-over from other donors' samples. This chain joins TRBV28 and TRBJ1-2; 7 positions agree with TRBD1. Sequencing was performed on PBMCs. The CDR3 DNA sequence: TGTGCCAGCAGTTTCTCCAGGGGGAGCGGTGGCTACACCTTC. It encodes CASSFSRGSGGYTF.